This is a list of T cell receptor beta chains from one sample in a study. One entry per CDR3 protein results from TCRdb running MiXCR on the RT-PCR reads. Of more than 550,000 distinct CDR3 sequences in the sample, about 14% were seen once. The sequencing sample was made of memory CD4+ T cells from blood. Receptor source: a female donor in good health, serving as a healthy control. CDR3s include the opening cysteine and the closing phenylalanine or tryptophan. The D gene is left open where the match is weak. Clone size is not always given. Where it is, it says once, few, many or a class for expanded clones.

J,D,length,V,size,DNA,CDR3
TRBJ2-5,.,13,TRBV5-1,.,TGCGCCAGCAACCAGTTGGGTGAAGAGACCCAGTACTTC,CASNQLGEETQYF
TRBJ1-1,.,16,TRBV4-3,.,TGCGCCAGCAGCCAAGACGTTTACAGAGTAGCCACTGAAGCTTTCTTT,CASSQDVYRVATEAFF
TRBJ2-1,.,18,TRBV7-3,few,TGTGCCAGCAGCCAAGCTCCCCGGGACGTGAGCTCCTACAATGAGCAGTTCTTC,CASSQAPRDVSSYNEQFF
TRBJ1-4,.,14,TRBV5-1,.,TGCGCCAGCAGCTCCCGACAGAGTGATGAAAAACTGTTTTTT,CASSSRQSDEKLFF
TRBJ1-6,.,12,TRBV27,many,TGTGCCAGCAGGGAGTATAATTCACCCCTCCACTTT,CASREYNSPLHF
TRBJ2-7,.,12,TRBV12-3/TRBV12-4,many,TGTGCCAGCAGTTCCAGACAGGACGAGCAGTACTTC,CASSSRQDEQYF
TRBJ2-5,TRBD2,15,TRBV20-1,few,TGCAGTGCTAGACCTAGCGGTAATACCAAGAGTACCCAGTACTTC,CSARPSGNTKSTQYF
TRBJ1-5,TRBD1,13,TRBV7-2,.,TGTGCCAGCGGGAAGGGGGCAACTCAGCCCCAGCATTTT,CASGKGATQPQHF
TRBJ2-2,.,14,TRBV7-9,.,TGTGCCAGCAGCTTAACAGTATACACCGGGGAGCTGTTTTTT,CASSLTVYTGELFF
TRBJ2-7,.,16,TRBV27,few,TGTGCCAGCAGTTTAAAGGGGCAGGGCCATTCCTACGAGCAGTACTTC,CASSLKGQGHSYEQYF
TRBJ1-2,TRBD1,14,TRBV20-1,few,TGCAGTGCTAGGGGACAGGGTGGTAACTATGGCTACACCTTC,CSARGQGGNYGYTF
TRBJ2-7,.,15,TRBV20-1,many,TGCAGTGCTAGAGATGAGGGGGTCAGCTCCTACGAGCAGTACTTC,CSARDEGVSSYEQYF
TRBJ2-1,.,16,TRBV6-2/TRBV6-3,.,TGTGCCAGCAGCTTAGAAAGGGGCCGCTCCTACAATGAGCAGTTCTTC,CASSLERGRSYNEQFF
TRBJ1-6,.,15,TRBV5-1,.,TGCGCCAGCAGCTTGTACCAGGGAGATAATTCACCCCTCCACTTT,CASSLYQGDNSPLHF
TRBJ2-1,.,14,TRBV6-5,many,TGTGCCATCCGTAGACTCCAGGGGAACAATGAGCAGTTCTTC,CAIRRLQGNNEQFF
TRBJ1-6,.,18,TRBV7-2,many,TGTGCCAGCAGCCTTAACCGGGACGCTGTATCTCATTCCTCACCCCTCCACTTT,CASSLNRDAVSHSSPLHF
TRBJ2-7,TRBD1,16,TRBV10-3,many,TGTGCCATCAGTGAGTCACCCGGGACAGGGGGCGACGAGCAGTACTTC,CAISESPGTGGDEQYF
TRBJ1-1,.,14,TRBV6-6,few,TGTGCCAGCAGGACGGGACGGATGAACACTGAAGCTTTCTTT,CASRTGRMNTEAFF
TRBJ1-2,.,13,TRBV5-1,many,TGCGCCAGCAGCGTGGACCCCAACTATGGCTACACCTTC,CASSVDPNYGYTF
TRBJ2-1,.,11,TRBV29-1,many,TGCAGCGACACCATAGGGGACCAGCAGTTCTTC,CSDTIGDQQFF
TRBJ2-5,.,14,TRBV7-6,.,TGTGCCAGCAGCTTAGAGGCCAGCGTCGAGACCCAGTACTTC,CASSLEASVETQYF
TRBJ1-1,.,14,TRBV5-1,few,TGCGCCAGCAGCCAAAGTACAGGGCAGACTGAAGCTTTCTTT,CASSQSTGQTEAFF